Below, one T cell receptor (beta chain) is given with its context. The entry originates in a study of blood T cell repertoires in COVID-19. Study in general: The United States, Italy and Spain supplied acute and convalescent COVID-19 samples. Sources were T cells, B-cell-depleted T cells, or PBMCs; the material itself was cDNA or gDNA.

The authors' processing: From reference gene primer amplification, estimates of nucleated cell counts were derived. Sequencing used immunoSEQ multiplex PCR; TCRdb keeps in-frame clones, though not all of them. V and J calls and clone size follow that table, whereas D and trimming were derived from the DNA. The repertoire holds 470,000 or so clones, roughly 91% seen once, with 4% to 5.5% in the top ten. The sample comprised peripheral blood. The receptor was isolated from a woman aged 25 to 39 with acute or convalescent COVID-19.

CDR3 nucleotides: TGTGCCATCAGTGAGTCGAAGGAGAGCTCCTATAATTCACCCCTCCACTTT. Translation: CAISESKESSYNSPLHF. V is TRBV10-3 and J is TRBJ1-6; D unresolved. Germline values: CDR1 ENHRY, CDR2 SYGVKD. The CDR3 is 17 residues long. With 0 bases removed from V and 0 bases from J, the gap between germline ends came to 9 bases.